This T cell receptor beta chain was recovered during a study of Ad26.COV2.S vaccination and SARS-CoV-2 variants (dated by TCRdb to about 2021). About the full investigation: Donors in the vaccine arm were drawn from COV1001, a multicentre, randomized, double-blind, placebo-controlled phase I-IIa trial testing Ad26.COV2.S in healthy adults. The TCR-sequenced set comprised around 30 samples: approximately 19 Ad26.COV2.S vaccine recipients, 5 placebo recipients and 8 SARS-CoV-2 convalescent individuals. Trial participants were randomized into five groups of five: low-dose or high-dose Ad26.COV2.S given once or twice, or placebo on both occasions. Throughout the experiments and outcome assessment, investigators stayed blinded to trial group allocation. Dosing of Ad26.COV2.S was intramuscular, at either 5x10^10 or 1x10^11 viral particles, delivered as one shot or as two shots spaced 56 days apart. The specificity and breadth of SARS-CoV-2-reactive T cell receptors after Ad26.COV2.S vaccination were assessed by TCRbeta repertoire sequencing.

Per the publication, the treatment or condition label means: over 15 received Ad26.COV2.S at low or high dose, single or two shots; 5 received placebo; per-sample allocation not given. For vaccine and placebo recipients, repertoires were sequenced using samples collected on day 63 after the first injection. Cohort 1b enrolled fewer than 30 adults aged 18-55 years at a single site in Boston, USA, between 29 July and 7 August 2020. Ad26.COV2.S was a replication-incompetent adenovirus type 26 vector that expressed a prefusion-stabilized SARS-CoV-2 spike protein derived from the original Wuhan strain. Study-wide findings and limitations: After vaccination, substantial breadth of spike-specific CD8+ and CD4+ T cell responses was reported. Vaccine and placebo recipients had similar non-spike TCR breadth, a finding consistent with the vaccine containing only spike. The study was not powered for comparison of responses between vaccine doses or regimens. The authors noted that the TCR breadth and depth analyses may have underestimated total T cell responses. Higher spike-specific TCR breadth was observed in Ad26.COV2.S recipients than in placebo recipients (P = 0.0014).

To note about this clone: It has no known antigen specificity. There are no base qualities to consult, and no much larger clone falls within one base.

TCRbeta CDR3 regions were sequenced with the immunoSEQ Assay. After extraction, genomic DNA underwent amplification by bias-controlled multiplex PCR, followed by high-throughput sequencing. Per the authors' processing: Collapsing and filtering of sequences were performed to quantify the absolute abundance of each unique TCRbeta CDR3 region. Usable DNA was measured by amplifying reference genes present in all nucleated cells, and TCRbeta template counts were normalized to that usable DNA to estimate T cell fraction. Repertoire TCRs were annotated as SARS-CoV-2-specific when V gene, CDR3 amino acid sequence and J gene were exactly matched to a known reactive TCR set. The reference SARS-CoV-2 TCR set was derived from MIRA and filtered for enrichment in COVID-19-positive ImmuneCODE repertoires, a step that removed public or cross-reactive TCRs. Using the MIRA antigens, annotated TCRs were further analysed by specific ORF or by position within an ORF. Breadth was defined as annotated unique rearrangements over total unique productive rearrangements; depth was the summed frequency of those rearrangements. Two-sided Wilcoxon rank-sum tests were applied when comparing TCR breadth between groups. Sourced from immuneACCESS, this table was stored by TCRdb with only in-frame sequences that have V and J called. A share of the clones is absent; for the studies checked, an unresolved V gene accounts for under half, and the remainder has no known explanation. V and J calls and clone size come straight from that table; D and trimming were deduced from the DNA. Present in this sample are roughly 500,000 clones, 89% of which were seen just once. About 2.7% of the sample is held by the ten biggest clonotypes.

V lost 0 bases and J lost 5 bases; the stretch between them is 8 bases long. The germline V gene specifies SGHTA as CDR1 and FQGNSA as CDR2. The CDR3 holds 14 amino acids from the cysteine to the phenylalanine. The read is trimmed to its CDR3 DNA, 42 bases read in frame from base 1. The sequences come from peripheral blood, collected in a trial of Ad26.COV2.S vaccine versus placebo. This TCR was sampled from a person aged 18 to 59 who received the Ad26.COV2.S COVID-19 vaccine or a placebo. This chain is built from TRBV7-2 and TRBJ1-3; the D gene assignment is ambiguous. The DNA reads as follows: TGTGCCAGCAGCTTAGCGGGCCTAAGAAACACCATATATTTT. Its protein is CASSLAGLRNTIYF.